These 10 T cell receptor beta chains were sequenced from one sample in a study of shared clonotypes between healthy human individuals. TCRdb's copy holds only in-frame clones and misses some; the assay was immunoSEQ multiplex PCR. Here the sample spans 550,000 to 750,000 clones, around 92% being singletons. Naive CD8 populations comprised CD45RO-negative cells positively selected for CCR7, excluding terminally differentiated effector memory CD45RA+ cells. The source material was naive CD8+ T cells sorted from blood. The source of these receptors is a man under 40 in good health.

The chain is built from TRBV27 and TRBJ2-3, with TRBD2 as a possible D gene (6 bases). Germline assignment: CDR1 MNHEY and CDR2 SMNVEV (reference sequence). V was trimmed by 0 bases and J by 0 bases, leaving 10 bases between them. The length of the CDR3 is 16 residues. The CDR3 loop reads CASSLSRGTSTDTQYF. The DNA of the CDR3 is TGTGCCAGCAGTTTATCTCGGGGGACCAGCACAGATACGCAGTATTTT.

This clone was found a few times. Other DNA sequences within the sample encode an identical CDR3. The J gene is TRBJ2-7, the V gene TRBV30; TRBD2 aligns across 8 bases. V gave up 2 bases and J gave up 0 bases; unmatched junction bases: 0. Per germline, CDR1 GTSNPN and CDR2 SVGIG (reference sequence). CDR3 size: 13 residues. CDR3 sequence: CAWSSGSSYEQYF. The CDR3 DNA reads TGTGCCTGGAGTAGCGGGAGCTCCTACGAGCAGTACTTC.

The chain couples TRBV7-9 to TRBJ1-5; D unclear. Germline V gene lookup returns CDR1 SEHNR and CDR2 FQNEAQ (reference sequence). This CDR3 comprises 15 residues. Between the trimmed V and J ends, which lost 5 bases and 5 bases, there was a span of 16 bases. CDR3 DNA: TGTGCCAGCAGCGCCGGCGGCGACGGTTATCAGCCCCAGCATTTT. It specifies CASSAGGDGYQPQHF.

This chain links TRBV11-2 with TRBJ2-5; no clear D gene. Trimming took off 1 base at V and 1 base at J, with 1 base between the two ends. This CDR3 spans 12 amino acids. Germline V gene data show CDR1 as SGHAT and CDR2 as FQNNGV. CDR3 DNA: TGTGCCAGCAGCTTAGTCCAAGAGACCCAGTACTTC. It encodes CASSLVQETQYF. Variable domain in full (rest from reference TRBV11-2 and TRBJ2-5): EAGVAQSPRYKIIEKRQSVAFWCNPISGHATLYWYQQILGQGPKLLIQFQNNGVVDDSQLPKDRFSAERLKGVDSTLKIQPAKLEDSAVYLCASSLVQETQYFGPGTRLLVL.

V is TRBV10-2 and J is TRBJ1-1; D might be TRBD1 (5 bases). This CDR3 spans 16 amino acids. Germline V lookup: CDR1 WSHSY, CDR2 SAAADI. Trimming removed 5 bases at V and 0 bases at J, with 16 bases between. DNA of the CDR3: TGCGCCAGCAGTCCGGGACTAACGAGCGTGAACACTGAAGCTTTCTTT. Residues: CASSPGLTSVNTEAFF.

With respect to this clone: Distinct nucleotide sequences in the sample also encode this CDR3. The CDR3 loop is CASSLTSGLYEQYF. Written as DNA, the CDR3 is TGTGCCAGCAGTTTGACTAGCGGTCTTTACGAGCAGTACTTC. The chain has TRBV27 and TRBJ2-7, with 9 bases identical to TRBD2. V shed 3 bases, J shed 4 bases, and the junction held 4 bases outside the gene matches. This CDR3 has 14 residues. Germline-derived CDR1 and CDR2 are MNHEY and SMNVEV (reference sequence).

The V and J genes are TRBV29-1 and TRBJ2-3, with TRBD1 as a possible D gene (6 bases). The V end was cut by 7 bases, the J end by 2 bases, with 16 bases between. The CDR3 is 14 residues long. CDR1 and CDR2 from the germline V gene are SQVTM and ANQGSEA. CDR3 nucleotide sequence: TGCAGCGCGCAAGGGGGTGTCCACACAGATACGCAGTATTTT. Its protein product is CSAQGGVHTDTQYF.

As DNA, the CDR3 is TGTGCCAGCACCACCGGGACTAGGAATACCTACAATGAGCAGTTCTTC. Its translation: CASTTGTRNTYNEQFF. This chain connects TRBV27 to TRBJ2-1, with 8 bases aligning to TRBD2. The length of the CDR3 is 16 residues. Per germline, CDR1 MNHEY and CDR2 SMNVEV (reference sequence). V shed 7 bases and J 2 bases; nucleotides not matched to a gene: 10.

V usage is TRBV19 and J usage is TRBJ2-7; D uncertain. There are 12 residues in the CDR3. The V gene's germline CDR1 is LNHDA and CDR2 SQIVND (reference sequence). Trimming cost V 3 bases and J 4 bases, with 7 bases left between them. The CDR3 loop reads CASSMDVYEQYF. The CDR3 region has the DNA TGTGCCAGTAGTATGGACGTTTACGAGCAGTACTTC.

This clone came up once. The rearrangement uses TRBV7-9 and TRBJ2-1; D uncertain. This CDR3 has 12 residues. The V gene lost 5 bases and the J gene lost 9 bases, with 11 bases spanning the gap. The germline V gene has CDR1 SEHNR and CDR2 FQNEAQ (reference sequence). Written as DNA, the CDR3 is TGTGCCAGCAGCCCCAGAGACGGTGAGCAGTTCTTC. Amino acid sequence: CASSPRDGEQFF. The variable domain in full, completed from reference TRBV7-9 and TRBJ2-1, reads DTGVSQNPRHKITKRGQNVTFRCDPISEHNRLYWYRQTLGQGPEFLTYFQNEAQLEKSRLLSDRFSAERPKGSFSTLEIQRTEQGDSAMYLCASSPRDGEQFFGPGTRLTVL.